This T cell receptor beta chain was observed in a study of shared clonotypes between healthy human individuals (dated by TCRdb to 2018 to 2020). Notes on the research overall: The cohort included three men and two women between 18 and 49 years of age. For each donor, CD4 naive and CD4 memory were each run on three plates, CD8 naive on two plates, and CD8 memory on one plate. The study deeply sequenced blood TCR repertoires of five healthy adults to estimate repertoire size and the extent of clonotype sharing between individuals. Different laboratories and diverse techniques were used to prepare libraries and sequence TCR repertoires, to increase sequencing depth and limit assay-specific biases. Between about 0.8 and 9 billion PBMCs per donor were obtained by leukapheresis. The paper as a whole reports these results and caveats: Estimated clonotype richness was generally larger for naive than for memory subsets. Sharing across a few donors was observed for around 5% of naive CD4, over 3% of naive CD8, over 2% of memory CD4, and around 0.42% of memory CD8 clonotypes. Based on pairwise subsampling, the degree of clonotype sharing among donors was expected to be affected by sequencing depth. Incomplete sequencing was indicated by rarefaction of sorted-subset datasets, despite the large sequencing depth. Compared with non-shared clonotypes, the clonotypes found in all four sorted-subset donors had higher generation probabilities. Sampling was restricted to blood, and TCR repertoires in tissues likely differ from the TCR repertoires found in blood. Because the study included a small number of donors, the genetic and exposure-history diversity represented was limited.

In regard to this clone: It has no known antigen specificity. The sample holds no much larger clone one base away, and base qualities are not on file.

Using the deep immunoSEQ assay, TCR CDR3 regions were amplified from genomic DNA by multiplex PCR. Extracted genomic DNA from each cell subset was distributed evenly across all wells of several immunoSEQ 96-well plates, and each plate was treated as a replicate. Each replicate PCR for sorted subsets received around 210 ng genomic DNA, equal to roughly 30,000 T cell genomes. Purified libraries were quantified with a Qubit 3.0 fluorometer, sized on a Bioanalyzer 2100, and re-quantified with the KAPA Library Quantification kit. Every immunoSEQ 96-well plate was sequenced on a dedicated single-read 150-cycle Illumina NextSeq 550 flow cell. The original methods were these. Because the immunoSEQ output held only junctional sequences and lacked quality scores, the filtering could not match the filtering applied to full-length reads. Sequences were annotated with PyIR, a Python wrapper for IgBLAST v1.9, using IMGT germline references to assign V/J genes and CDR3. Reads were removed for weak V/J assignments (E-value above 1e-6), missing CDR3, stop codons, out-of-frame junctions, or ambiguous translated residues. A V3J clonotype was defined by an identical inferred V gene, J gene, and CDR3 amino acid sequence. Percentage overlap between repertoires was computed as shared unique clonotypes divided by the size of the smaller repertoire. RTK rarefaction, the Chao1 estimator, and Recon v2.1 estimates of unobserved clonotypes were used to assess repertoire richness. Generation probabilities were computed with OLGA for all TCRbeta clonotypes obtained by the gDNA method from four donors. TCRdb took this table from immuneACCESS and kept in-frame rearrangements with V and J called. Such tables lack part of the clones; where checked against another copy, unresolved V genes explain under half of the gap, and the rest is unexplained. That table furnishes V, J and clone size, whereas the DNA furnished D and trimming. Within this sample are about 2.1 million clones, with 90% to 95% of them counted one time only. Of the sample, more than 1.5% is held by the ten largest clones.

V is shortened by 2 bases, J by 8 bases, and the region joining them spans 13 bases. CDR1 and CDR2, per the germline V gene, are LGHNA and YSLEER. CDR3 length: 14 amino acids, cysteine to phenylalanine. Left in the record is the CDR3 DNA by itself, 42 bases read in frame from the first base. CD8 naive samples consisted of CD45RO-negative cells that were positively selected for CCR7, yielding a CD45RA+CCR7+ population without TemRA cells. Donors were healthy HIV-negative adults with no recently reported acute infections or vaccinations. Every donor was a Caucasian adult residing in Nashville, Tennessee, USA. Blood was obtained by leukapheresis, after which PBMCs were separated by Ficoll-Histopaque density gradient centrifugation and cryopreserved in liquid nitrogen vapor phase. Analytical flow cytometry was used to check the purity and quantity of every magnetically sorted T cell population. Genomic DNA was isolated from every sorted fraction and measured by UV absorbance on a Nanodrop 2000c.

The sequence links TRBV4-3 to TRBJ1-3; tentative D gene TRBD1, with 5 bases matching. Sequences were obtained from naive CD8+ T cells from PBMCs. In the paper's terms, the cell subset or site label means: CD45RA+CCR7+. This clonotype originated in a man between 18 and 35 years old in good health. Some clones in this sample may be carry-over from other donors' samples. At the DNA level, the sequence is TGCGCCAGCAGCCAATCCGCAGCGGGGGACACCATATATTTT. Translated, it gives CASSQSAAGDTIYF.